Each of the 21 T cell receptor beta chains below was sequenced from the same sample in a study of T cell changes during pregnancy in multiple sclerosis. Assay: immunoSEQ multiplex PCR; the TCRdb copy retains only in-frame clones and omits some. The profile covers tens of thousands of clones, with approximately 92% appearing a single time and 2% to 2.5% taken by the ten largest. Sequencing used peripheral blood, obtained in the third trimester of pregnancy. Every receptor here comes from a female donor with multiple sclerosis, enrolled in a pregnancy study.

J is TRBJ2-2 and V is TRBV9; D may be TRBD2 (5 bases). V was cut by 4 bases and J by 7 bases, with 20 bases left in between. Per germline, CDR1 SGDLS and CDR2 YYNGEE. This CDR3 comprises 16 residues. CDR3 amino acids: CASSLTPSGSSGELFF. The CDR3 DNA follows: TGTGCCAGCAGCTTAACCCCGTCGGGGTCGAGCGGGGAGCTGTTTTTT.

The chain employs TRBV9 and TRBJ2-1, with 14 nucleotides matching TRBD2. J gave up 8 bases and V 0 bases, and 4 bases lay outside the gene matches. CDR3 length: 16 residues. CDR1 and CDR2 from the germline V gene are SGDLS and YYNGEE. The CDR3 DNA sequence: TGTGCCAGCAGCGTAGCGGGACTAGCGGGAGAAGATGAGCAGTTCTTC. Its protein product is CASSVAGLAGEDEQFF.

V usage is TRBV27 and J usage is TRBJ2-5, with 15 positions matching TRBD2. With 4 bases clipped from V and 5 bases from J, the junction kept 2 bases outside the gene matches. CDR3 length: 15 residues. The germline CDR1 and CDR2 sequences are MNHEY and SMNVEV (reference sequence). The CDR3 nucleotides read TGTGCCAGCAGTTCGGGGACTAGCGGGAGGGAGACCCAGTACTTC. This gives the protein CASSSGTSGRETQYF.

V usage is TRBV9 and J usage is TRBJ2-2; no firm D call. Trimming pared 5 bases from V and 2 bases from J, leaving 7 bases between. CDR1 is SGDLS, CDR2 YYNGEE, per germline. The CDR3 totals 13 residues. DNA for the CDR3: TGTGCCAGCAGTAGCCCCAACACCGGGGAGCTGTTTTTT. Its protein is CASSSPNTGELFF.

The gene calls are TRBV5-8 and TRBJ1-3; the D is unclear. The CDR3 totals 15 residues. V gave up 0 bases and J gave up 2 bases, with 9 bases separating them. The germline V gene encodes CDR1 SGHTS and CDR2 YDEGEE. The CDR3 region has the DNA TGTGCCAGCAGCTTGGGGAGGGTAACTGGAAACACCATATATTTT. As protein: CASSLGRVTGNTIYF.

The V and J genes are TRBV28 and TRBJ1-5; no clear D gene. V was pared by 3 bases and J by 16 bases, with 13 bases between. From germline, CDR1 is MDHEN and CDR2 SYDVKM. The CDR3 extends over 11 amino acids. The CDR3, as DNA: TGTGCCAGCAGTTTGTCGGGTGTCCAACATTTT. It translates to CASSLSGVQHF.

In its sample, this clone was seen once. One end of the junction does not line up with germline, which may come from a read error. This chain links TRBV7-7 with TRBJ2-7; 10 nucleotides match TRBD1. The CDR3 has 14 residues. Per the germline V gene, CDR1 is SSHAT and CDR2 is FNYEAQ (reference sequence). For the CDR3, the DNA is TGTGCTAGCAGCCCAGGACAGGGGGGATACGAGCAGTACTTC. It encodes CASSPGQGGYEQYF.

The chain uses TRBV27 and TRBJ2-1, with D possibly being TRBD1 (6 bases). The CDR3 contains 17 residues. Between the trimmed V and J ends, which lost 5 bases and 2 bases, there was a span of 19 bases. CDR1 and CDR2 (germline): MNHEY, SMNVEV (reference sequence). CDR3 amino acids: CASSNYRALGTYNEQFF. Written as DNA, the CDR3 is TGTGCCAGCAGTAACTACAGGGCCCTAGGCACCTACAATGAGCAGTTCTTC.

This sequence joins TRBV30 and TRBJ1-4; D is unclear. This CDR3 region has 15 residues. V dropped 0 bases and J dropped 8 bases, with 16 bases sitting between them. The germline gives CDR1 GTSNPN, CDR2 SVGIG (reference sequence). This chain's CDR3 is CAWSVSGSVGEKLFF. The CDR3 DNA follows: TGTGCCTGGAGTGTATCGGGGTCAGTGGGGGAAAAACTGTTTTTT.

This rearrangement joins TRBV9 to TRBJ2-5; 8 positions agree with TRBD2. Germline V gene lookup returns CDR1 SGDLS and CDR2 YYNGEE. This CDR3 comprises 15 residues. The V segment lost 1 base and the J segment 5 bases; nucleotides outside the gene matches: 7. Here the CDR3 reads CASSVTGTSGETQYF. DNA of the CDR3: TGTGCCAGCAGCGTAACCGGGACTAGTGGGGAGACCCAGTACTTC.

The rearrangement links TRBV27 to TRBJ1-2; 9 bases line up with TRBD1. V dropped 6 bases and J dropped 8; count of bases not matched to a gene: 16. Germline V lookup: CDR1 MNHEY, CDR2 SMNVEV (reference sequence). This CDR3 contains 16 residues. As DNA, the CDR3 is TGTGCCAGCAGGAAGTTTATAGACAGGGGGTCAGAGGGCTACACCTTC. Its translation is CASRKFIDRGSEGYTF.

CDR3 residues: CASSPPGQQNTDTQYF. The CDR3 DNA follows: TGTGCCAGCTCACCACCGGGACAGCAAAACACAGATACGCAGTATTTT. V is TRBV18 and J is TRBJ2-3; 7 nucleotides match TRBD1. Germline CDR1 reads KGHSH; CDR2 reads LQKENI. The CDR3 contains 16 residues. After removal of 0 bases from V and 2 bases from J, the junction contained 5 bases not matched to a gene.

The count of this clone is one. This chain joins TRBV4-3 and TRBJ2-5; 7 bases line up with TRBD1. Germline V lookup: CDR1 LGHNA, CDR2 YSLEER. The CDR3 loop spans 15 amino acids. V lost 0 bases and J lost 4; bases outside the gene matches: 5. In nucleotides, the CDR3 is TGCGCCAGCAGCCAAGATGGGACAGACCGAGAGACCCAGTACTTC. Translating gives CASSQDGTDRETQYF.

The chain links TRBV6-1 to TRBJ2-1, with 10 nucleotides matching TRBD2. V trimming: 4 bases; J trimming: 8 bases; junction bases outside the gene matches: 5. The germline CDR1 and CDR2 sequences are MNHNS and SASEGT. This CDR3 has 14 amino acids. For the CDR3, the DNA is TGTGCCAGCAGTGTACTAGCGGGAAGGGATGAGCAGTTCTTC. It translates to CASSVLAGRDEQFF.

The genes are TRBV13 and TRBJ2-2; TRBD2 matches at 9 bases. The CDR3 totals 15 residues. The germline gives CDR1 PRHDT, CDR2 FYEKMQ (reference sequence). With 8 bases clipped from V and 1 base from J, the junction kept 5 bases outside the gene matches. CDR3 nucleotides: TGTGCCAGCTGGTTTAGCGGGAGGAACACCGGGGAGCTGTTTTTT. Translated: CASWFSGRNTGELFF.

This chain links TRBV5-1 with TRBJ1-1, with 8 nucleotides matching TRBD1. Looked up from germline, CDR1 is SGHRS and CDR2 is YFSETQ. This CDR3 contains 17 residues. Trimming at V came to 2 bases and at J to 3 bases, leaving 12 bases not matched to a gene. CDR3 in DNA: TGCGCCAGCAGCTTCACAGCAGGGGGCTTCCTGCACACTGAAGCTTTCTTT. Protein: CASSFTAGGFLHTEAFF.

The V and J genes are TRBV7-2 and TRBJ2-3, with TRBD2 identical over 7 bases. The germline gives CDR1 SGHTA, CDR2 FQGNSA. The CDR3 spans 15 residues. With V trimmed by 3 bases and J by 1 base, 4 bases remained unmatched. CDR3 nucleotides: TGTGCCAGCAGCTTCATCACTAGCGGCACAGATACGCAGTATTTT. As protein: CASSFITSGTDTQYF.

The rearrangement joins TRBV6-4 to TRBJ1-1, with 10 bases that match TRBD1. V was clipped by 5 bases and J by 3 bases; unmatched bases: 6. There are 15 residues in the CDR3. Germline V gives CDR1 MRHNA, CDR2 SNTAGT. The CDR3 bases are TGTGCCAGCAGTAGACAGGGGGCTGGGGACACTGAAGCTTTCTTT. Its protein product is CASSRQGAGDTEAFF.

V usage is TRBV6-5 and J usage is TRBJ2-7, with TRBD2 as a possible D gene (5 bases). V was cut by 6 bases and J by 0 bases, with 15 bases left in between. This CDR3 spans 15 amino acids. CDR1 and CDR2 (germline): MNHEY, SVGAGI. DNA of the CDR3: TGTGCCAGCAGGAGGGCGCTAGATAGCTCCTACGAGCAGTACTTC. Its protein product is CASRRALDSSYEQYF.

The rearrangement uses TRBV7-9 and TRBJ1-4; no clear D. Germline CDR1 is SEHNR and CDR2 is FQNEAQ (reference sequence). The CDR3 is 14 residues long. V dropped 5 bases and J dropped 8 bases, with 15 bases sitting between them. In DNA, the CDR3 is TGTGCCAGCAGCACAAGCGGGTGGAACGAAAAACTGTTTTTT. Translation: CASSTSGWNEKLFF.

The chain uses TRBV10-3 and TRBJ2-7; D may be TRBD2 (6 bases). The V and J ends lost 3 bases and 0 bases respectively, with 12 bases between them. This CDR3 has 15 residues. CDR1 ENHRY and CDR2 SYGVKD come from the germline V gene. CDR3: CAISDSGASSYEQYF. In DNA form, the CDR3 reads TGTGCCATCAGTGATAGCGGCGCCAGCTCCTACGAGCAGTACTTC.